These 9 T cell receptor beta chains share one sample of origin, sequenced in a study of cytomegalovirus exposure and HLA in healthy donors (dated by TCRdb to 2015 to 2018). Library prep was done by the immunoSEQ multiplex PCR assay. A mixture of 60 forward primers for TCR Vbeta segments and 13 reverse primers for TCR Jbeta segments was used in the multiplex PCR. Drawn from immuneACCESS, this table holds only the in-frame rearrangements with V and J called that TCRdb kept. Clones are partly lost; checked studies trace under half to an unresolved V gene and leave the rest unexplained. The sample yields about 130,000 clones; roughly 88% were counted once. The ten largest clonotypes hold just under 3% of the sample. The specimen was PBMCs. These receptors were obtained from a woman under 30 in good health and CMV-seropositive.

This rearrangement joins TRBV15 to TRBJ1-1, with TRBD1 matching over 8 bases. The CDR3 runs 16 residues. V dropped 0 bases and J dropped 0; count of bases not matched to a gene: 3. CDR1 is LNHNV, CDR2 YYDKDF, per germline (reference sequence). Here the CDR3 DNA reads TGTGCCACCAGCAGAGATAGGACAGGGTTGAACACTGAAGCTTTCTTT. Protein product: CATSRDRTGLNTEAFF.

The chain has TRBV12-5 and TRBJ1-4, with D possibly being TRBD1 (5 bases). The CDR3 loop spans 17 amino acids. Trimming removed 0 bases at V and 2 bases at J, with 13 bases between. CDR1 and CDR2 from the germline V gene are LGHNT and FRNRAP. Here the CDR3 DNA reads TGTGCTAGTGGTTTGGTACTGGGGCCAGGGACTAATGAAAAACTGTTTTTT. Translation: CASGLVLGPGTNEKLFF.

The gene calls are TRBV29-1 and TRBJ2-1; 9 positions agree with TRBD2. CDR3 length equals 14 residues. The trim removed 3 bases at V and 6 bases at J, leaving 6 bases unmatched. The germline V gene has CDR1 SQVTM and CDR2 ANQGSEA. CDR3 in DNA: TGCAGCGTTGATGGCGCGGGGGGGGTCAATGAGCAGTTCTTC. It is translated as CSVDGAGGVNEQFF.

This chain connects TRBV7-9 to TRBJ1-6, with TRBD1 matching 7 bases. The V segment lost 4 bases and the J segment 7 bases; nucleotides outside the gene matches: 4. The CDR3 runs 14 residues. Per germline, CDR1 SEHNR and CDR2 FQNEAQ (reference sequence). The CDR3 sequence: CASSSTGDNSPLHF. Written as DNA, the CDR3 is TGTGCCAGCAGCTCTACAGGGGACAATTCACCCCTCCACTTT.

The rearrangement links TRBV5-1 to TRBJ2-3; possibly TRBD2 for D (6 bases). The CDR3 is 16 residues long. Looked up from germline, CDR1 is SGHRS and CDR2 is YFSETQ. V lost 4 bases and J lost 6, with 21 bases in between. CDR3 loop: CASSDRGGATGDTQYF. The CDR3 nucleotides read TGCGCCAGCAGCGACCGCGGCGGGGCCACGGGGGATACGCAGTATTTT.

The chain uses TRBV11-3 and TRBJ2-3; D may be TRBD2 (6 bases). Germline V lookup: CDR1 SGHNT, CDR2 YENEEA. The CDR3 loop spans 14 amino acids. V was trimmed by 5 bases and J by 2 bases, leaving 11 bases between them. Here the CDR3 DNA reads TGTGCCAGCAGCAACCGGGACTTCACAGATACGCAGTATTTT. Protein: CASSNRDFTDTQYF.

V gene TRBV2 combines with J gene TRBJ1-1; D is unresolved. The CDR3 is 11 amino acids. Germline V lookup: CDR1 SNHLY, CDR2 FYNNEI. Trimming pared 4 bases from V and 4 bases from J, leaving 4 bases between. For the CDR3, the DNA is TGTGCCAGCAGTGCCCTCACTGAAGCTTTCTTT. It specifies CASSALTEAFF.

The chain couples TRBV29-1 to TRBJ1-4; D remains unclear. Germline loops: CDR1 SQVTM, CDR2 ANQGSEA. CDR3 length: 12 amino acids. V was cut by 3 bases and J by 1 base, with 3 bases left in between. CDR3 bases: TGCAGCGTTGAGAGAACTAATGAAAAACTGTTTTTT. Its protein is CSVERTNEKLFF.

The V gene is TRBV2, the J gene TRBJ1-1, with TRBD1 identical over 9 bases. The V and J ends lost 6 bases and 6 bases, in that order; junction bases with no gene match: 8. The CDR3 extends over 14 amino acids. Germline V gene sequence: CDR1 SNHLY, CDR2 FYNNEI. CDR3 region: CASSGTGYNSEAFF. The DNA for the CDR3 is TGTGCCAGCAGCGGGACAGGGTATAATTCTGAAGCTTTCTTT.